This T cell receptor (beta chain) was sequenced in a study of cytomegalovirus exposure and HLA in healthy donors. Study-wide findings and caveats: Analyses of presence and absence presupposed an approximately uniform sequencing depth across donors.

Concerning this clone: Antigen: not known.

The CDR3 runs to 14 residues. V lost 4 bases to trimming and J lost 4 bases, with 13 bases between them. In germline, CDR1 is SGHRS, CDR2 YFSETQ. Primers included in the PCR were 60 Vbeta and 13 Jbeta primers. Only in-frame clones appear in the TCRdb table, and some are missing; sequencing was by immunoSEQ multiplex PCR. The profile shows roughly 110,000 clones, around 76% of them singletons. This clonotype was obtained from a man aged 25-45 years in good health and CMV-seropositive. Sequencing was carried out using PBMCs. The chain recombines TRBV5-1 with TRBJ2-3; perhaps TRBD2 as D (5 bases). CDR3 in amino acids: CASSPDEGPDTQYF. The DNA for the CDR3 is TGCGCCAGCAGCCCGGACGAGGGCCCAGATACGCAGTATTTT.